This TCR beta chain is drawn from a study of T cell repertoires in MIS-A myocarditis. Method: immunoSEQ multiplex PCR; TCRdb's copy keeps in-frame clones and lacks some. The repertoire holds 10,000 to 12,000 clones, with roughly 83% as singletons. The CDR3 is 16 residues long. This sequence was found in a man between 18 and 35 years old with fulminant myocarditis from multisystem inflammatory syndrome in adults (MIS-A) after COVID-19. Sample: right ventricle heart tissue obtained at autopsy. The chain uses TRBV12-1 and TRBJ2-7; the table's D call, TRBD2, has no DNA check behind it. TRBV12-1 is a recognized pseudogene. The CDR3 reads CASSFASSPLSYEQYF. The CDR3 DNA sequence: TGTGCCAGCAGCTTTGCGTCCTCTCCCCTCTCCTACGAGCAGTACTTC.